This T cell receptor (beta chain) was found in a study of cytomegalovirus exposure and HLA in healthy donors. Broader study findings: Cytomegalovirus association was listed for 150 or so TCR beta chains.

With respect to this clone: Its cognate antigen is unknown.

Looked up from germline, CDR1 is SGHTA and CDR2 is FQGNSA. V lost 5 bases and J lost 6; bases outside the gene matches: 8. This CDR3 comprises 15 residues. PCR involved 60 Vbeta and 13 Jbeta primers. TCRdb's copy holds only in-frame clones and misses some; the assay was immunoSEQ multiplex PCR. The sample data list about 130,000 clones. The genes are TRBV7-2 and TRBJ2-2; 8 bases are a match to TRBD2. The receptor's source is a woman in her 40s in good health and CMV-seronegative. What was sequenced was PBMCs. CDR3 DNA: TGTGCCAGCAGCCTTGGGACTAGTCGATCCGGGGAGCTGTTTTTT. It translates to CASSLGTSRSGELFF. Looking up the rest from reference TRBV7-2 and TRBJ2-2 gives the full variable domain: GAGVSQSPSNKVTEKGKDVELRCDPISGHTALYWYRQSLGQGLEFLIYFQGNSAPDKSGLPSDRFSAERTGGSVSTLTIQRTQQEDSAVYLCASSLGTSRSGELFFGEGSRLTVL.